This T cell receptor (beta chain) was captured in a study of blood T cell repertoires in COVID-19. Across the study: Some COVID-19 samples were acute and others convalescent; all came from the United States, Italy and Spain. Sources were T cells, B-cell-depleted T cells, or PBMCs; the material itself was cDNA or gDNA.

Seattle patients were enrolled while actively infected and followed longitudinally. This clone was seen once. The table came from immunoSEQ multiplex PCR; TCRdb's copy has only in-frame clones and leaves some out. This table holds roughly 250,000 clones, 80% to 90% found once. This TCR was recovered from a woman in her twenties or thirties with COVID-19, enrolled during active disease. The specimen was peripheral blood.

This CDR3 is CASSYQRRYEQYF. The CDR3 DNA follows: TGTGCCAGCAGTTACCAAAGGAGATACGAGCAGTACTTC. The chain employs TRBV6-5 and TRBJ2-7; no clear D. Germline loops: CDR1 MNHEY, CDR2 SVGAGI. V gave up 2 bases and J gave up 4 bases, with 9 bases separating them. The CDR3 length is 13 residues.